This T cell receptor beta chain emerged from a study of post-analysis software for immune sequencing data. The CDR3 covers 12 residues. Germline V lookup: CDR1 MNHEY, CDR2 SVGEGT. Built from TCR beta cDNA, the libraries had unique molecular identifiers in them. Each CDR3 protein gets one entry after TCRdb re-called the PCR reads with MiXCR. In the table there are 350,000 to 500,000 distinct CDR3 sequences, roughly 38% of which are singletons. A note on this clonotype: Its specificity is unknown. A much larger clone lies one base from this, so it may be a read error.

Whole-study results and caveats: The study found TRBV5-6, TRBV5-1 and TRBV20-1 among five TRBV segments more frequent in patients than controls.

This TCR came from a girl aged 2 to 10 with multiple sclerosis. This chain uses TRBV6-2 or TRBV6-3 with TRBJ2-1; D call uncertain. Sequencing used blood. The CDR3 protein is CASSRHSNERFF. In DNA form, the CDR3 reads TGTGCCAGCAGTCGCCACTCCAATGAGCGGTTCTTC.